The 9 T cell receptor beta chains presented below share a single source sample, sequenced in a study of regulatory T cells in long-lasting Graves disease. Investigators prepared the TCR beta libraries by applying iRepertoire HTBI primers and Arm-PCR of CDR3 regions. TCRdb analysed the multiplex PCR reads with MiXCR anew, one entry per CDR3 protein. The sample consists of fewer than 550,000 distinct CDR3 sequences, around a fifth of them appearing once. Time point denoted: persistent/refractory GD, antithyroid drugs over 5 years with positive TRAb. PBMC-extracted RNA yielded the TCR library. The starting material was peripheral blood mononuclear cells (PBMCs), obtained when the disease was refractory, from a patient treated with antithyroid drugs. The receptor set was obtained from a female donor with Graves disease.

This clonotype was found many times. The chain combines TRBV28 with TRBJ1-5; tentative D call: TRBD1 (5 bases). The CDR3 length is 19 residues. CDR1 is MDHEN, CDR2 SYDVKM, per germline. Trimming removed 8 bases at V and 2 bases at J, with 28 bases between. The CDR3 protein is CASRGRFGTRGDGNQPQHF. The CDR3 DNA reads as TGTGCCAGCCGGGGCCGTTTCGGGACGAGGGGCGATGGCAATCAGCCCCAGCATTTT.

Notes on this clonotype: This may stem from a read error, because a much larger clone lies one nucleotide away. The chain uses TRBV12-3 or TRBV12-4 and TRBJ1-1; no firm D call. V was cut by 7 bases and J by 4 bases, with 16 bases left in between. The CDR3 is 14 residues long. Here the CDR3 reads CASKPGASSTEAFF. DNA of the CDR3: TGTGCCAGCAAACCCGGCGCCTCGAGCACTGAAGCTTTCTTT.

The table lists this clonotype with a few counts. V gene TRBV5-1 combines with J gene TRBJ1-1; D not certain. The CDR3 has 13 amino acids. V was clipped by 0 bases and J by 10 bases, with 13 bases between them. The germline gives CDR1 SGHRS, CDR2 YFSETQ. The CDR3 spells CASSLAGVSRAFF. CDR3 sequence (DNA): TGCGCCAGCAGCTTGGCCGGGGTATCGAGAGCTTTCTTT. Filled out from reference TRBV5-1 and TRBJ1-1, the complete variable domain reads KAGVTQTPRYLIKTRGQQVTLSCSPISGHRSVSWYQQTPGQGLQFLFEYFSETQRNKGNFPGRFSGRQFSNSRSEMNVSTLELGDSALYLCASSLAGVSRAFFGQGTRLTVV.

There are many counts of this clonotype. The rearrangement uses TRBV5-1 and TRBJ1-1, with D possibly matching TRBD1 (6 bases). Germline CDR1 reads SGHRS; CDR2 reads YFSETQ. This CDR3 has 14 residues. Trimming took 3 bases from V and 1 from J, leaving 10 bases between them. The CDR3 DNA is TGCGCCAGCAGCTCCGGACAGCCGAACACTGAAGCTTTCTTT. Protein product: CASSSGQPNTEAFF.

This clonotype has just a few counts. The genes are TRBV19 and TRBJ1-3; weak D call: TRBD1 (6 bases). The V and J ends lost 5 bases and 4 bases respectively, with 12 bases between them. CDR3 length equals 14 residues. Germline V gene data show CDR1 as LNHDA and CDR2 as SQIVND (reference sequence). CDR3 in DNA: TGTGCCAGTAGTTCATCAGGGGCCGGAAACACCATATATTTT. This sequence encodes CASSSSGAGNTIYF.

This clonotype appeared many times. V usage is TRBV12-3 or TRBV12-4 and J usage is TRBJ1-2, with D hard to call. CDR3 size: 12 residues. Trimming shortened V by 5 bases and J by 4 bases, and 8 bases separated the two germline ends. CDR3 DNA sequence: TGTGCCAGCAGTGAAGGTAGCTATGGCTACACCTTC. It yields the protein CASSEGSYGYTF.

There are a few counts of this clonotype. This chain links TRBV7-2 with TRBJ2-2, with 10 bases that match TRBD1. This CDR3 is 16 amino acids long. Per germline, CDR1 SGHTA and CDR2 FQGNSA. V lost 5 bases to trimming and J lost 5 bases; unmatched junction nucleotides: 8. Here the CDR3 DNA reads TGTGCCAGCAGCACCCGACAGGGGGCAGGAACCGGGGAGCTGTTTTTT. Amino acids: CASSTRQGAGTGELFF.

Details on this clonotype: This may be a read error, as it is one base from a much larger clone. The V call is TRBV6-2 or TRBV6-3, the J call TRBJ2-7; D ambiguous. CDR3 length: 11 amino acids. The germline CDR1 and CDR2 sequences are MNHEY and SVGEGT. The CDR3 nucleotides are TGTGCTAGCCTCCTTGCCTACGAGCGGTACTTC. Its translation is CASLLAYERYF.

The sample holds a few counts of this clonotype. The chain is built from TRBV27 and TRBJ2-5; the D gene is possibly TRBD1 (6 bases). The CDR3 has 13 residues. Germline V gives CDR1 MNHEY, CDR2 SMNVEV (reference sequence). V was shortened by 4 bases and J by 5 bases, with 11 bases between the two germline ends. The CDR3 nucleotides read TGTGCCAGCAGTTGGGGGCCGGGGGAGACCCAGTACTTC. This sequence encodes CASSWGPGETQYF.